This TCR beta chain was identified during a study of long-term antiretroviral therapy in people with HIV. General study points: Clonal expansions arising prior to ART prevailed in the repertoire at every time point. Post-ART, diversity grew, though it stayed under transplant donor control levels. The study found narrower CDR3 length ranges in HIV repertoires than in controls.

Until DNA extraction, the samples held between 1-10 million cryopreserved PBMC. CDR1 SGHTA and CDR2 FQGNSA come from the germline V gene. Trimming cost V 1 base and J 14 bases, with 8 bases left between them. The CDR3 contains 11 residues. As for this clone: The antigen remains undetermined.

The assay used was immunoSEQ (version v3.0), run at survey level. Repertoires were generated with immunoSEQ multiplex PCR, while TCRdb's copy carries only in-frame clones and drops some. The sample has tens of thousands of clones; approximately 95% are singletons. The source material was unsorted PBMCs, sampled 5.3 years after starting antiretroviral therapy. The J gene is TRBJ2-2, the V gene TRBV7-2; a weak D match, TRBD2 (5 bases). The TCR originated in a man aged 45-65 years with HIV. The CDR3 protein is CASSLGGNLFF. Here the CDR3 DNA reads TGTGCCAGCAGCTTAGGAGGGAATCTGTTTTTT.